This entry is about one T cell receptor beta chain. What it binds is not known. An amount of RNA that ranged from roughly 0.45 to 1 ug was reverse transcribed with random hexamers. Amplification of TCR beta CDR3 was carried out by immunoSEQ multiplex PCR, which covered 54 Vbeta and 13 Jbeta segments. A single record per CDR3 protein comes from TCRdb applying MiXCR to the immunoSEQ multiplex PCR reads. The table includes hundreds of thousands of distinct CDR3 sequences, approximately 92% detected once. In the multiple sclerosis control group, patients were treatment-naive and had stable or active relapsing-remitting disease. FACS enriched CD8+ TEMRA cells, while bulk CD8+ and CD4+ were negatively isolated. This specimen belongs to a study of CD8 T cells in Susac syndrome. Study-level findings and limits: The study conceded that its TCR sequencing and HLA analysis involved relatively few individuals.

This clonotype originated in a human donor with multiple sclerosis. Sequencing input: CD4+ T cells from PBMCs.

CDR3 sequence (DNA): TGTGCCAGCAGTGATCCGGGACTAGCGGGGAGCCAAGAGACCCAGTACTTC. Its protein product is CASSDPGLAGSQETQYF. The chain carries TRBV2 and TRBJ2-5; 13 positions agree with TRBD2. This CDR3 contains 17 residues. V was pared by 3 bases and J by 1 base, with 5 bases of the junction left unmatched. CDR1 is SNHLY and CDR2 is FYNNEI in the germline V gene.